This record concerns one TCR beta chain sequence. Its matching antigen is unknown. This record comes from a study of T cell repertoires in cytomegalovirus infection. Overall study: Recently identified HLA-C-restricted and well-studied HLA-B-restricted CMV epitopes were used. Indications came from public TCR beta signatures; they pointed to CMV infection and to a matching HLA type. Whole-study results and caveats: In two of eight donors, the top clonotype was HLA-C-restricted CMV-specific. There were carriers of CMV plus the relevant HLA, and cumulative public TCR beta family frequency identified them.

V lost 3 bases to trimming and J lost 9 bases, with 15 bases between them. This CDR3 is 14 amino acids long. Via MiXCR, TCRdb re-called the reads, giving one row per CDR3 protein. The table includes about 140,000 distinct CDR3 sequences, about 32% detected once. Here the sequenced sample was CD8+ T cells from cultured PBMCs, taken from culture after CMV antigen stimulation. The TCR originated in a human donor in good health (CMV status not recorded). Some clones in this sample may be carry-over from other donors' samples. The V call is TRBV12-3 or TRBV12-4, the J call TRBJ2-1; the D gene is possibly TRBD2 (6 bases). CDR3 region: CASSFRLGDSEQFF. CDR3 in DNA: TGTGCCAGCAGTTTCCGACTAGGAGATAGTGAGCAGTTCTTC.